This T cell receptor (beta chain) was captured in a study of vaccination and CD4 T cells after COVID-19. Overall study: Drawing of post-COVID samples took place a median roughly 100 days after diagnosis (range 35 to 161).

The Oncomine TCR Beta short-read assay was applied to DNA of cultured CD4+ T cells. TCRdb re-called the PCR reads with MiXCR, one entry per CDR3 protein. The sample consists of about 11,000 distinct CDR3 sequences, about 57% of them appearing once. Treatment reported: roughly 11-day PBMC culture with coronavirus spike peptide pools or control peptides (ViraFEST assay). The CDR3 contains 19 residues. Germline V gene lookup returns CDR1 MNHEY and CDR2 SVGAGI. With 0 bases clipped from V and 2 bases from J, the junction kept 8 bases outside the gene matches. In this sample, this clonotype turned up a few times. What it recognizes is unknown.

Sequencing input: CD4+ T cells from blood, cultured in vitro. This receptor was taken from a human donor who had recovered from COVID-19. The chain links TRBV6-5 to TRBJ2-5, with TRBD2 matching 14 bases. Written as DNA, the CDR3 is TGTGCCAGCAGTTACTCCGTCCCGGGACTAGCGGGGGTACAAGAGACCCAGTACTTC. This translates into CASSYSVPGLAGVQETQYF.